This note documents a single T cell receptor (beta chain) sequence. Profiled with immunoSEQ multiplex PCR; TCRdb holds only in-frame clones, not every one. The sample holds 280,000 or so clones, approximately 84% seen once. V dropped 2 bases and J dropped 0 bases, with 13 bases sitting between them. From germline, CDR1 is GTSNPN and CDR2 SVGIG (reference sequence). The CDR3 is made up of 15 amino acids. The data were taken from a study of blood T cell repertoires in COVID-19. Turning to the study itself: Samples representing acute and convalescent COVID-19 were sourced from the United States, Italy and Spain. T cells, B-cell-depleted T cells, or PBMCs provided the cDNA or gDNA that served as material.

The rearrangement uses TRBV30 and TRBJ1-2, with D unclear. This clonotype was obtained from a woman aged 25 to 39 who had recovered from COVID-19. Sequencing input: peripheral blood. CDR3: CAWSYWGGPNYGYTF. The CDR3 nucleotides read TGTGCCTGGAGTTATTGGGGAGGACCTAACTATGGCTACACCTTC.